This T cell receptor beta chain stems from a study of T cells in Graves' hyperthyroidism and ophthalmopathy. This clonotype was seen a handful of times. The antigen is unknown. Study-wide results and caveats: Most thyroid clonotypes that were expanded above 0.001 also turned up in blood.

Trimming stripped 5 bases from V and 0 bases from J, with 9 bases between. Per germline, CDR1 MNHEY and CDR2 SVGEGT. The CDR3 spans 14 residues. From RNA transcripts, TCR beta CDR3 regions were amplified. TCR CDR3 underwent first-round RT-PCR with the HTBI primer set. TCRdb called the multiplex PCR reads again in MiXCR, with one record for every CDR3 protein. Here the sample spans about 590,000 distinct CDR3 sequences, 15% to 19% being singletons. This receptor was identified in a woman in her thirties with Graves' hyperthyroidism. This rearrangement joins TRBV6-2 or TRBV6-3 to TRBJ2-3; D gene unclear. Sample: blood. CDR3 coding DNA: TGTGCCAGCAGTCCTAGGAGCAGCACAGATACGCAGTATTTT. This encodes CASSPRSSTDTQYF.